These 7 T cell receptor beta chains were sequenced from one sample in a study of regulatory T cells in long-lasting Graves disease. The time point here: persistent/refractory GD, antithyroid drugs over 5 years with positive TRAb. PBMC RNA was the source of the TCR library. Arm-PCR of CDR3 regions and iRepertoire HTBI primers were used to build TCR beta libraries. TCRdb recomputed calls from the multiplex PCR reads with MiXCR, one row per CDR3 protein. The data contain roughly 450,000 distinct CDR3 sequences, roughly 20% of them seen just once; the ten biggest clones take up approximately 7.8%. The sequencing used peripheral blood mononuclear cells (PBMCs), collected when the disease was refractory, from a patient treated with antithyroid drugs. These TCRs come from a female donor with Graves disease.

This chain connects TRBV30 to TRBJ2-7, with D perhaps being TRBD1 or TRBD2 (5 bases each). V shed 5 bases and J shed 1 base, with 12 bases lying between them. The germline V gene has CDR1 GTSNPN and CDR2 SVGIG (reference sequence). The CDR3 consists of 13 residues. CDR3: CAWAGTQSYEQYF. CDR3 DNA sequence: TGTGCCTGGGCCGGGACCCAATCCTACGAGCAGTACTTC.

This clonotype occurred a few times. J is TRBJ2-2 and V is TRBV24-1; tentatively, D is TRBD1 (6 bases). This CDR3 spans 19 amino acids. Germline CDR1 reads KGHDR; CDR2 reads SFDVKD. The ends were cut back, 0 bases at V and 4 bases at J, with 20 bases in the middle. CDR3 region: CATSDLHLNRAFGTGELFF. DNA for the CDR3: TGTGCCACCAGTGATTTGCACTTAAACAGGGCGTTCGGCACCGGGGAGCTGTTTTTT.

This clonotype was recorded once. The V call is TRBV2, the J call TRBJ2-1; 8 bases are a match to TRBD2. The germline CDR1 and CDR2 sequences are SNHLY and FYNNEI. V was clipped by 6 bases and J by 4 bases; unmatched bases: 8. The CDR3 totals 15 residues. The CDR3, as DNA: TGTGCCAGCAGGAACGGGGGGGCGCGTTACAATGAGCAGTTCTTC. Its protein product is CASRNGGARYNEQFF.

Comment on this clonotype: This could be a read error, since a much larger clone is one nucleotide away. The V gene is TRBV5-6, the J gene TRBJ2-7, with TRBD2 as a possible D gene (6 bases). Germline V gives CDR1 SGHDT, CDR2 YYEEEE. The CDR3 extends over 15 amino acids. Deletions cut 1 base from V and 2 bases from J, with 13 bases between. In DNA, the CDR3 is TGTGCCAGCAGCTTGTGGGCTAGCGCTGCCTACGAGCAGTACTTC. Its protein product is CASSLWASAAYEQYF.

The CDR3 is CASSQDPGGTDTQYF. Written as DNA, the CDR3 is TGTGCCAGCAGCCAAGATCCAGGGGGCACAGATACGCAGTATTTT. V and J are TRBV3-1 and TRBJ2-3; TRBD1 is a possible D gene (6 bases). The CDR3 extends over 15 amino acids. CDR1 LGHDT and CDR2 YNNKEL come from the germline V gene (reference sequence). V was trimmed by 0 bases and J by 1 base, leaving 8 bases between them.

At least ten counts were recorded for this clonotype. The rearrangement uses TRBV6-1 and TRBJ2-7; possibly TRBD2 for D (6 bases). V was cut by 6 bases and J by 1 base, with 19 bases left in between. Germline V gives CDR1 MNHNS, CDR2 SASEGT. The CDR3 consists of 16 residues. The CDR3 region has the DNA TGTGCCAGCAGCACGGGGACTGATCGGCTGTCCTACGAGCAGTACTTC. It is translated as CASSTGTDRLSYEQYF.

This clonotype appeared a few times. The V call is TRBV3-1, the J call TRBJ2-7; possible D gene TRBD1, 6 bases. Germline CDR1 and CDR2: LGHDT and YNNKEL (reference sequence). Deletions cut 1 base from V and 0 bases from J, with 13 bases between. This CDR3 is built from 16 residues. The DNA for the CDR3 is TGTGCCAGCAGCCAAGTTAGGGACACCCTCTCCTACGAGCAGTACTTC. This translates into CASSQVRDTLSYEQYF.